Below are 29 T cell receptor beta chains sequenced from a single sample in a study of early T cells in non-severe SARS-CoV-2 infection. TCRdb analysed the 5' RACE reads with MiXCR anew, one entry per CDR3 protein. Counted here are 51,000 or so distinct CDR3 sequences, approximately 9.9% occurring once; the ten biggest clones make up less than 15%. Sequencing was performed on whole blood. Receptors originate from an adult who was a healthcare worker with PCR-confirmed SARS-CoV-2 infection or an uninfected control (not recorded which).

Many counts were recorded for this clonotype. J is TRBJ1-1 and V is TRBV7-2; D ambiguous. This CDR3 is built from 13 residues. The V gene's germline CDR1 is SGHTA and CDR2 FQGNSA. V was trimmed by 2 bases and J by 1 base, leaving 5 bases between them. CDR3 DNA: TGTGCCAGCAGCTTAACCCAGAACACTGAAGCTTTCTTT. This translates into CASSLTQNTEAFF.

This clonotype showed up just a few times. This chain joins TRBV6-6 and TRBJ1-4; D is uncertain. Germline V gene sequence: CDR1 MNHNY, CDR2 SVGAGI (reference sequence). Trimming shortened V by 7 bases and J by 7 bases, and 10 bases separated the two germline ends. CDR3 size: 12 residues. In nucleotides, the CDR3 is TGTGCCAGCACGCGCAGAGGTGAAAAACTGTTTTTT. It codes for CASTRRGEKLFF.

The rearrangement joins TRBV7-9 to TRBJ2-5; D unclear. The CDR3 is 11 residues long. In germline, CDR1 is SEHNR, CDR2 FQNEAQ (reference sequence). The V gene lost 4 bases and the J gene lost 4 bases, with 4 bases spanning the gap. The CDR3 spells CASSSRETQYF. CDR3 nucleotides: TGTGCCAGCAGCTCCAGAGAGACCCAGTACTTC.

This clonotype was recorded many times. This rearrangement joins TRBV6-2 or TRBV6-3 to TRBJ1-1, with D hard to call. Germline CDR1 is MNHEY and CDR2 is SVGEGT. V dropped 5 bases and J dropped 1 base, with 17 bases sitting between them. The length of the CDR3 is 16 residues. CDR3 loop: CASSPLVGKWNTEAFF. CDR3 coding DNA: TGTGCCAGCAGTCCCCTCGTGGGAAAGTGGAACACTGAAGCTTTCTTT.

This clonotype was counted only a few times. The J gene is TRBJ1-2, the V gene TRBV12-3 or TRBV12-4; 7 bases map to TRBD1. The V segment lost 5 bases and the J segment 5 bases; nucleotides outside the gene matches: 5. The CDR3 extends over 13 amino acids. The CDR3 here is CASSTGEAYGYTF. CDR3 in DNA: TGTGCCAGCAGTACAGGGGAAGCGTATGGCTACACCTTC.

The chain is built from TRBV29-1 and TRBJ1-6; a weak D match, TRBD1 (6 bases). The germline V gene encodes CDR1 SQVTM and CDR2 ANQGSEA. V was trimmed by 4 bases and J by 5 bases, leaving 12 bases between them. The CDR3 has 14 amino acids. CDR3 sequence: CSVADRPDNSPLHF. The DNA of the CDR3 is TGCAGCGTTGCCGACAGGCCTGATAATTCACCCCTCCACTTT. Variable domain in full (rest from reference TRBV29-1 and TRBJ1-6): SAVISQKPSRDICQRGTSLTIQCQVDSQVTMMFWYRQQPGQSLTLIATANQGSEATYESGFVIDKFPISRPNLTFSTLTVSNMSPEDSSIYLCSVADRPDNSPLHFGNGTRLTVT.

This clonotype was found many times. V usage is TRBV7-2 and J usage is TRBJ2-1; 11 bases fit TRBD2. The junction had 12 bases not matched to a gene; V was cut back by 2 bases and J by 6 bases. Germline V CDR1 and CDR2: SGHTA, FQGNSA. The CDR3 spans 18 residues. The CDR3: CASSLLKSGTSGSNEQFF. The CDR3 DNA follows: TGTGCCAGCAGCTTACTAAAATCCGGGACTAGCGGAAGCAATGAGCAGTTCTTC. The whole variable domain, filled in from reference TRBV7-2 and TRBJ2-1, reads GAGVSQSPSNKVTEKGKDVELRCDPISGHTALYWYRQSLGQGLEFLIYFQGNSAPDKSGLPSDRFSAERTGGSVSTLTIQRTQQEDSAVYLCASSLLKSGTSGSNEQFFGPGTRLTVL.

This clonotype was seen at least ten times. V is TRBV3-1 and J is TRBJ2-1, with 11 bases fitting TRBD1. Germline CDR1 LGHDT, CDR2 YNNKEL (reference sequence). The CDR3 sequence is 16 residues long. V gave up 4 bases and J gave up 9 bases; unmatched junction bases: 11. The DNA for the CDR3 is TGTGCCAGCAGCCCGGAAGGACAGGGGGCGTTCGGTGAGCAGTTCTTC. This translates into CASSPEGQGAFGEQFF.

The chain uses TRBV4-1 and TRBJ1-6; 9 bases fit TRBD1. The CDR3 consists of 15 residues. CDR1 is MGHRA, CDR2 YSYEKL, per germline. Trimming removed 4 bases from V and 8 bases from J; junction bases left unmatched: 6. CDR3 nucleotide sequence: TGCGCCAGCAGCCGTGGAACAGGGGGCGATTCACCCCTCCACTTT. This translates into CASSRGTGGDSPLHF.

This clonotype was observed many times. The rearrangement links TRBV12-3 or TRBV12-4 to TRBJ2-7; D is possibly TRBD1 (6 bases). The CDR3 is 12 residues long. The ends were cut back, 4 bases at V and 6 bases at J, with 10 bases in the middle. The CDR3 sequence is CASSYTRGEQYF. CDR3 DNA: TGTGCCAGCAGTTACACCAGGGGCGAGCAGTACTTC.

This clonotype was seen ten or more times. The chain has TRBV12-3 or TRBV12-4 and TRBJ2-7; 12 bases are shared with TRBD2. Losses at the gene ends were 3 bases for V and 4 bases for J; bases not matched to a gene: 1. CDR3 size: 14 residues. CDR3 in amino acids: CASSFGTSGYEQYF. The CDR3 DNA sequence: TGTGCCAGCAGTTTTGGGACTAGCGGGTACGAGCAGTACTTC.

This clonotype showed up many times. The rearrangement uses TRBV6-6 and TRBJ2-4; 7 bases are shared with TRBD2. The CDR3 has 14 residues. Losses at the gene ends were 7 bases for V and 3 bases for J; bases not matched to a gene: 6. The germline V gene has CDR1 MNHNY and CDR2 SVGAGI (reference sequence). The CDR3: CASTPLADKNIQYF. CDR3 sequence (DNA): TGTGCCAGCACCCCCCTAGCGGACAAAAACATTCAGTACTTC.

The chain links TRBV12-3 or TRBV12-4 to TRBJ2-3, with 11 bases identical to TRBD1. J lost 4 bases, V lost 6 bases, and 9 bases had no gene match. CDR3 length: 16 residues. CDR3 bases: TGTGCCAGCAGCGCCGGGACAGGGGGATGGCCAGATACGCAGTATTTT. The encoded protein is CASSAGTGGWPDTQYF.

This clonotype occurred many times. The chain carries TRBV20-1 and TRBJ2-1; D may be TRBD2 (5 bases). Trimming shortened V by 0 bases and J by 4 bases, and 25 bases separated the two germline ends. Germline-derived CDR1 and CDR2 are DFQATT and SNEGSKA (reference sequence). The CDR3 has 19 residues. The CDR3, as DNA: TGCAGTGCTAGAGATCTCGTGGGGAGTCGAGTGGTAGGTTACAATGAGCAGTTCTTC. This codes for CSARDLVGSRVVGYNEQFF.

This clonotype has a handful of counts. The rearrangement uses TRBV6-6 and TRBJ1-1, with TRBD1 as a possible D gene (6 bases). There are 15 residues in the CDR3. V was trimmed by 5 bases and J by 0 bases, leaving 13 bases between them. Germline-derived CDR1 and CDR2 are MNHNY and SVGAGI (reference sequence). The CDR3 region has the DNA TGTGCCAGCAGTCGACCGGACAGTTTGAACACTGAAGCTTTCTTT. Its translation is CASSRPDSLNTEAFF.

This clonotype was detected many times. V gene TRBV21-1 combines with J gene TRBJ2-1; TRBD2 is the table's D call and was not checked against the DNA. TRBV21-1 is shown as a pseudogene. This CDR3 spans 14 amino acids. The chain's CDR3 is CASSREDSYNEQFF. CDR3 nucleotides: TGTGCCAGCAGCCGGGAGGACTCCTACAATGAGCAGTTCTTC.

This clonotype was seen a single time. This rearrangement joins TRBV20-1 to TRBJ2-5; TRBD2 matches at 7 bases. This CDR3 is 15 amino acids long. Trimming at V came to 5 bases and at J to 5 bases, leaving 14 bases not matched to a gene. From germline, CDR1 is DFQATT and CDR2 SNEGSKA (reference sequence). The DNA for the CDR3 is TGCAGTGCTTACCACCAGGGCGGGGGTGATGAGACCCAGTACTTC. This sequence encodes CSAYHQGGGDETQYF.

This clonotype came up many times. CDR3 loop: CASSILLAGLIRGDTQYF. Written as DNA, the CDR3 is TGTGCCAGCAGCATCCTACTAGCGGGTCTTATCCGGGGAGATACGCAGTATTTT. The V and J genes are TRBV7-2 and TRBJ2-3, with 9 bases identical to TRBD2. This CDR3 contains 18 residues. Germline assignment: CDR1 SGHTA and CDR2 FQGNSA. Trimming cost V 5 bases and J 5 bases; bases outside gene matches: 17. The full variable domain, with the rest looked up from reference TRBV7-2 and TRBJ2-3, is GAGVSQSPSNKVTEKGKDVELRCDPISGHTALYWYRQSLGQGLEFLIYFQGNSAPDKSGLPSDRFSAERTGGSVSTLTIQRTQQEDSAVYLCASSILLAGLIRGDTQYFGPGTRLTVL.

V usage is TRBV20-1 and J usage is TRBJ2-1; TRBD1 might be the D (6 bases). Germline CDR1 DFQATT, CDR2 SNEGSKA (reference sequence). The CDR3 is 14 residues long. The CDR3 coding sequence is TGCAGCGGGTGGGGGCCGAGCTCCTACAATGAGCAGTTCTTC. Its protein is CSGWGPSSYNEQFF.

This clonotype was seen repeatedly, ten times or more. The rearrangement joins TRBV7-8 to TRBJ2-5; D gene unclear. The germline V and J ends were trimmed by 5 bases and 5 bases, with 6 bases remaining between them. Germline-derived CDR1 and CDR2 are SGHVS and FQNEAQ. This CDR3 comprises 11 residues. The CDR3 sequence is CASSPAETQYF. Here the CDR3 DNA reads TGTGCCAGCAGCCCGGCGGAGACCCAGTACTTC.

This clonotype was counted only a few times. The chain joins TRBV6-1 to TRBJ1-5, with D hard to call. CDR1 and CDR2 (germline): MNHNS, SASEGT. CDR3 length: 13 residues. V was shortened by 5 bases and J by 3 bases, with 8 bases between the two germline ends. CDR3 sequence reads: CASSHTDNQPQHF. CDR3 in DNA: TGTGCCAGCAGTCACACGGACAATCAGCCCCAGCATTTT.

CDR3 sequence reads: CATSRYTGAEAFF. CDR3 DNA sequence: TGTGCCACCAGCAGATATACAGGGGCGGAAGCTTTCTTT. The rearrangement links TRBV15 to TRBJ1-1; 7 nucleotides align to TRBD1. The CDR3 contains 13 residues. Germline V lookup: CDR1 LNHNV, CDR2 YYDKDF (reference sequence). V was clipped by 2 bases and J by 8 bases; unmatched bases: 5.

The V gene is TRBV20-1, the J gene TRBJ1-5; D call uncertain. This CDR3 contains 15 residues. The germline V and J ends were trimmed by 3 bases and 5 bases, with 17 bases remaining between them. Looked up from germline, CDR1 is DFQATT and CDR2 is SNEGSKA (reference sequence). Written as DNA, the CDR3 is TGCAGTGCTAGCCTGACCGGGCGGTCCGATCAGCCCCAGCATTTT. Translating it yields CSASLTGRSDQPQHF.

At least ten counts were recorded for this clonotype. The chain carries TRBV12-3 or TRBV12-4 and TRBJ2-1; D is uncertain. The CDR3 length is 16 residues. Trimming took 5 bases from V and 5 from J, leaving 19 bases between them. The chain's CDR3 is CASSPHSTGNHNEQFF. The CDR3 nucleotides read TGTGCCAGCAGTCCCCACTCGACTGGTAACCACAATGAGCAGTTCTTC.

This clonotype was seen at least ten times. The V call is TRBV12-3 or TRBV12-4, the J call TRBJ1-1; the match to TRBD1 covers 7 bases. The CDR3 runs to 15 residues. J was trimmed by 0 bases and V by 8 bases; bases with no gene match: 9. Here the CDR3 DNA reads TGTGCCAGCCCATCACCGGGACAGATGAACACTGAAGCTTTCTTT. Protein sequence: CASPSPGQMNTEAFF.

This clonotype was counted many times. The gene calls are TRBV6-5 and TRBJ1-4; the D gene is possibly TRBD1 (5 bases). The CDR3 runs 12 residues. CDR1 is MNHEY and CDR2 is SVGAGI in the germline V gene. Trimming pared 5 bases from V and 7 bases from J, leaving 8 bases between. Here the CDR3 DNA reads TGTGCCAGCAGTCAGGGTGGTGAAAAACTGTTTTTT. It yields the protein CASSQGGEKLFF.

This clonotype was counted at least ten times. The chain is built from TRBV24-1 and TRBJ2-3; 15 bases are a match to TRBD2. The junction had 12 bases not matched to a gene; V was cut back by 4 bases and J by 2 bases. The CDR3 consists of 20 residues. Germline V CDR1 and CDR2: KGHDR, SFDVKD. CDR3 bases: TGTGCCACCAGTGACAAGGGACTAGCGGGAGGACGATCTCACACAGATACGCAGTATTTT. Amino acids: CATSDKGLAGGRSHTDTQYF.

The rearrangement uses TRBV28 and TRBJ2-7, with 8 bases that match TRBD2. CDR3 length: 14 residues. Germline V lookup: CDR1 MDHEN, CDR2 SYDVKM. With 3 bases clipped from V and 5 bases from J, the junction kept 6 bases outside the gene matches. Here the CDR3 DNA reads TGTGCCAGCAGTTTTTCCGGGACTAGAAACGAGCAGTACTTC. This encodes CASSFSGTRNEQYF.

This chain links TRBV28 with TRBJ1-1; no firm D call. Trimming cost V 2 bases and J 10 bases, with 8 bases left between them. CDR1 and CDR2 from the germline V gene are MDHEN and SYDVKM. This CDR3 has 11 amino acids. The CDR3 reads CASSLVWGAFF. CDR3 nucleotide sequence: TGTGCCAGCAGTTTAGTCTGGGGAGCTTTCTTT.